One sample yielded the 11 T cell receptor beta chains listed below, sequenced in a study of T cell changes during pregnancy in multiple sclerosis. The method was immunoSEQ multiplex PCR; TCRdb's version includes in-frame clones alone and lacks a portion of them. In the table there are roughly 37,000 clones, around 92% of which are singletons. Sample: CD4+ T cells from peripheral blood mononuclear cells, taken in the second trimester of pregnancy. These TCRs come from a female donor in good health, enrolled as a control in a pregnancy study.

This clone was seen once. The chain has TRBV29-1 and TRBJ1-2, with TRBD1 as a possible D gene (6 bases). The germline CDR1 and CDR2 sequences are SQVTM and ANQGSEA. The V and J ends lost 8 bases and 7 bases respectively, with 20 bases between them. CDR3 length: 13 amino acids. CDR3 in amino acids: CSIHKAGAVGYTF. The CDR3 DNA follows: TGCAGCATCCACAAAGCGGGGGCGGTTGGCTACACCTTC.

J is TRBJ2-1 and V is TRBV9; 7 nucleotides agree with TRBD1. CDR3 length: 16 amino acids. The ends lost 0 bases at V and 2 bases at J; junction bases unmatched: 5. Germline values: CDR1 SGDLS, CDR2 YYNGEE. CDR3 sequence (DNA): TGTGCCAGCAGCGTAGAAGGGGACAGTACCTACAATGAGCAGTTCTTC. Translation gives CASSVEGDSTYNEQFF.

V gene TRBV18 combines with J gene TRBJ1-1; maybe TRBD1 (6 bases). There are 13 residues in the CDR3. V was cut by 4 bases and J by 1 base, with 7 bases left in between. From germline, CDR1 is KGHSH and CDR2 LQKENI. The CDR3 region is CASSQGQNTEAFF. DNA for the CDR3: TGTGCCAGCTCACAGGGACAGAACACTGAAGCTTTCTTT. The full variable domain, with the rest looked up from reference TRBV18 and TRBJ1-1, is NAGVMQNPRHLVRRRGQEARLRCSPMKGHSHVYWYRQLPEEGLKFMVYLQKENIIDESGMPKERFSAEFPKEGPSILRIQQVVRGDSAAYFCASSQGQNTEAFFGQGTRLTVV.

The chain carries TRBV28 and TRBJ2-7, with 7 bases matching TRBD1. Germline CDR1 reads MDHEN; CDR2 reads SYDVKM. The V and J ends lost 6 bases and 6 bases, in that order; junction bases with no gene match: 11. The length of the CDR3 is 14 residues. The CDR3 DNA sequence: TGTGCCAGCAGAAAACCGGGACAGCAAAGCGAGCAGTACTTC. It codes for CASRKPGQQSEQYF.

This clone has just one count. The chain has TRBV6-4 and TRBJ2-1, with D possibly being TRBD2 (5 bases). Between the trimmed V and J ends, which lost 2 bases and 4 bases, there was a span of 21 bases. This CDR3 contains 18 residues. Germline assignment: CDR1 MRHNA and CDR2 SNTAGT. In nucleotides, the CDR3 is TGTGCCAGCAGTGACCCTGCCGGGATTAAATGGAGATACAATGAGCAGTTCTTC. Translating it yields CASSDPAGIKWRYNEQFF.

This clone came up once. V is TRBV5-8 and J is TRBJ1-5; TRBD1 is a possible D gene (5 bases). The V and J ends lost 2 bases and 0 bases respectively, with 12 bases between them. The CDR3 has 16 residues. Germline CDR1 is SGHTS and CDR2 is YDEGEE. CDR3 region: CASSFYGTYSNQPQHF. The DNA for the CDR3 is TGTGCCAGCAGCTTCTACGGGACTTATAGCAATCAGCCCCAGCATTTT.

This chain connects TRBV12-5 to TRBJ1-2; D perhaps matches TRBD1 (6 bases). Per germline, CDR1 LGHNT and CDR2 FRNRAP. This CDR3 contains 15 residues. The V end was cut by 0 bases, the J end by 8 bases, with 16 bases between. CDR3 DNA sequence: TGTGCTAGTGGTTTGGTACCGGACAGAACCGCGGGCTACACCTTC. As protein: CASGLVPDRTAGYTF.

This chain connects TRBV11-1 to TRBJ1-1; 8 bases line up with TRBD1. V shed 7 bases, J shed 0 bases, and the junction held 4 bases outside the gene matches. Germline-derived CDR1 and CDR2 are SGHAT and FQDESV (reference sequence). The CDR3 runs to 14 residues. In DNA, the CDR3 is TGTGCCAGCAAGACAGGGGCCTTGAACACTGAAGCTTTCTTT. Protein sequence: CASKTGALNTEAFF.

The chain employs TRBV29-1 and TRBJ2-2, with 9 positions matching TRBD2. Losses at the gene ends were 4 bases for V and 6 bases for J; bases not matched to a gene: 6. This CDR3 has 14 amino acids. Germline CDR1 SQVTM, CDR2 ANQGSEA. The CDR3 nucleotides read TGCAGCGTTGCGGGGACTAGCATCCCCGGGGAGCTGTTTTTT. Protein: CSVAGTSIPGELFF.

The chain links TRBV6-5 to TRBJ1-1; 7 bases map to TRBD1. Looked up from germline, CDR1 is MNHEY and CDR2 is SVGAGI. The CDR3 covers 14 residues. Trimming at V came to 3 bases and at J to 6 bases, leaving 7 bases not matched to a gene. CDR3 bases: TGTGCCAGCAGTTATGGCAGGGGGTGGGCTGAAGCTTTCTTT. Its protein is CASSYGRGWAEAFF.

CDR3 loop: CASSQSLAGATDTQYF. CDR3 sequence (DNA): TGCGCCAGCAGCCAAAGTCTAGCGGGGGCCACAGATACGCAGTATTTT. This chain links TRBV4-1 with TRBJ2-3; 10 bases map to TRBD2. This CDR3 comprises 16 residues. The germline CDR1 and CDR2 sequences are MGHRA and YSYEKL. The V and J ends lost 2 bases and 2 bases, in that order; junction bases with no gene match: 4.